This T cell receptor (beta chain) was profiled in a study of cytomegalovirus exposure and HLA in healthy donors. Study as a whole: From donors who were HLA-typed, an early data release held approximately 80 million unique TCRs.

This clone was observed a few times. What it binds is not known. Trimming removed 6 bases from V and 4 bases from J, with 9 bases in between. The CDR3 is made up of 13 amino acids. CDR1 and CDR2 from the germline V gene are MNHEY and SVGAGI. 13 Jbeta primers and 60 Vbeta primers were used for the PCR. Method: immunoSEQ multiplex PCR; TCRdb's copy keeps in-frame clones and lacks some. The sample lists fewer than 200,000 clones; 65% to 85% were seen once. Whole-study results and caveats: Prior analysis indicated that the majority of TCR beta V segments exhibited productivity approximately 87% or approximately 30% of the time. Around 18,000 TCR beta sequences were associated with HLA alleles at 0.05 false discovery rate in a later analysis.

Material: PBMCs. This TCR was recovered from a woman aged 45 to 65 in good health and CMV-seropositive. The rearrangement uses TRBV6-5 and TRBJ2-2; a possible D gene is TRBD2 (5 bases). The CDR3 spells CASSPGGTGELFF. The CDR3 nucleotides are TGTGCCAGCAGCCCCGGAGGCACCGGGGAGCTGTTTTTT.